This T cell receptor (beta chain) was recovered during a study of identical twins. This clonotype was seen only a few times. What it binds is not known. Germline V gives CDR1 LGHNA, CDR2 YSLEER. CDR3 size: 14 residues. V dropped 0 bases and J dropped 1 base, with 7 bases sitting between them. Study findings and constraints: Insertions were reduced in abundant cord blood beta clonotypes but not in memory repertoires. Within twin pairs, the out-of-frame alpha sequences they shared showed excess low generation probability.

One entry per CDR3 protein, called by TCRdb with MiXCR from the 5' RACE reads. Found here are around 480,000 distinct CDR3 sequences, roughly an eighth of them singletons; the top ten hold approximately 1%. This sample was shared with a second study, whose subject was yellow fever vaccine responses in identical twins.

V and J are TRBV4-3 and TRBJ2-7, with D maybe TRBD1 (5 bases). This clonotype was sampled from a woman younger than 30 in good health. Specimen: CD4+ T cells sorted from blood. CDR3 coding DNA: TGCGCCAGCAGCCAAGATAGGGGTTCCTACGAGCAGTACTTC. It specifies CASSQDRGSYEQYF.